Below, one T cell receptor (beta chain) is given with its context. This clone was counted between two and nine times. Its antigen is not yet known. No base quality information exists; no much larger clone differs at one position. Libraries were prepared through the immunoSEQ multiplex PCR assay. For the multiplex PCR, a mixture combining 60 forward primers for TCR Vbeta segments and 13 reverse primers for TCR Jbeta segments was used. A multiplex PCR assay on genomic DNA amplified the CDR3 region of rearranged TCR beta genes. The amplified TCR beta libraries were sequenced on the Illumina HiSeq System as 87-base-pair reads. The published analysis was carried out like this. A later analysis tallied roughly 76 million unique TCR beta chains across the 666 repertoires, and approximately 9.9 million of those chains were shared by two or more donors. Raw reads were error-corrected and collapsed into unique sequences by a nearest-neighbor algorithm in which closely related sequences were merged to remove PCR and sequencing errors. CDR3 sequences were aligned to IMGT reference sequences to assign V, D and J gene segments. For a sequence to be retained, at least a six-nucleotide match to both a V gene segment and a J gene segment was required. A rearrangement was called productive if the CDR3 had no stop codons and remained in frame with V and J, and every other rearrangement was called non-productive. Following IMGT convention, CDR3 was defined as the stretch from the second conserved V-encoded cysteine up to the conserved J-encoded phenylalanine. In an earlier analysis of more than 550 of the donors, sequences lacking an unambiguous match to a single V gene segment were excluded. An earlier analysis of almost 600 of the donors classified V segments as functional when productive rearrangements were above 56.7% and as segregating when the standard deviation between donors was above 5%. A statistical classification framework was developed to diagnose cytomegalovirus status using the catalog of TCR beta chain sequences. A later analysis assigned V and J genes by comparing TCR nucleotide sequences with IMGT/GENE-DB human TR gene sequences. In a later analysis, CDR3 sequences and most-parsimonious VDJ recombination scenarios were assigned using the TCRdist pipeline. In a later analysis, each TCR beta chain was defined by its CDR3 amino acid sequence together with its V-gene family, and reads without a unique V-gene family were excluded. As a way to deal with suspected cross-contamination and a sequencing artifact, a later analysis dropped nearly 600 nucleotide sequences that were highly shared and had low generation probability. A later analysis calculated a clonal expansion index for each public chain from normalized within-repertoire ranks of inferred template counts. Generation probabilities in a later analysis came from a VDJ recombination model fitted to out-of-frame rearrangements, and those results were checked against IGoR. A later analysis scored TCR-TCR, TCR-HLA and TCR-CMV co-occurrence with hypergeometric tests, applying a repertoire-size bias correction to TCR pairs. In a later analysis, false discovery rates were estimated by permuting HLA or CMV assignments 20 times. In a later analysis, co-occurring TCRs were grouped with DBSCAN, and TCRdist sequence similarity was added when clustering was performed within HLA-allele-positive subsets. Co-occurrence clustering excluded repertoires with fewer than 30,000 or more than 120,000 public chains, plus five with anomalous nucleotide sharing. TCRdb took this table from immuneACCESS and kept in-frame rearrangements with V and J called. Such tables lack part of the clones; where checked against another copy, unresolved V genes explain under half of the gap, and the rest is unexplained. V and J calls and clone size are as listed in that table; D and trimming were resolved from the DNA. The sample has approximately 100,000 clones on record, around a tenth of them singletons. 4.5% to 6% of the sample is held by the ten biggest clonotypes.

Relative to germline, V is missing 2 bases and J is missing 2 bases, with 7 bases of the junction outside any gene match. According to the germline V gene, CDR1 reads SGHRS and CDR2 reads YFSETQ. The cysteine opens and the phenylalanine closes a CDR3 of 16 amino acids. Of all the DNA, just the CDR3 is kept, 48 bases in frame from base 1. The data were taken from a study of cytomegalovirus exposure and HLA in healthy donors (dated by TCRdb to 2016 to 2017). Background for the entire study: An earlier analysis of roughly 500 of the donors reported approximately 300 Gb of sequence data and around 120 million unique TCR beta sequences from 150 million to 200 million T cells. Approximately 300 gigabases of sequencing data and 70 million to 95 million unique TCR sequences made up an early release that covered several hundred HLA-typed donors. Of the 300 to 450 genotyped donors, roughly 76% were placed in the genetic ancestry cluster associated with self-reported Caucasian donors. The study aimed to test whether signatures of past pathogen exposure could be identified by cataloging public T cell receptors. The study used immunosequencing to profile the T cell repertoires of some 600 subjects and linked those repertoires to cytomegalovirus serostatus. Along with the roughly 670-subject first cohort, a separate validation cohort of approximately 110 different subjects was used. High-throughput TCR immunosequencing, statistical association of individual TCRs with disease status, and machine learning were combined to predict cytomegalovirus infection status. To study patterns of TCR occurrence, a later analysis re-analyzed previously published TCR beta repertoires from 650 to 750 donors and added high-resolution HLA genotyping. In the later analysis, no new phenotypic data were used to find candidate immune exposures; instead, reliance was placed on TCR beta sequences and their occurrence across donors. To decide whether each TCR beta V gene segment behaved as functional or pseudogenic, an earlier analysis of fewer than 750 of the donors relied on high-throughput TCR beta sequencing. Donor age, sex, ethnicity and CMV serostatus were compiled together with the repertoire data. Genome-wide SNP genotypes for about three fifths of the roughly 700 donors were used in a later genetic analysis, which treated that subset as a discovery cohort. Every discovery cohort repertoire had been produced on one sequencing platform. Class I and class II HLA loci were covered by the typing at four-digit resolution. Typing coverage varied by locus: about 620-630 donors for A, B, C, DRB1 and DQB1; approximately 500 for DQA1; over 600 for DPA1; approximately 490 for DPB1. Five DR-DQ haplotypes were handled as single units for association and clustering because linkage in the cohort was strong. On average, around 240,000 unique TCR beta nucleotide sequences were sequenced per donor among 398 genotyped donors of the cohort, with around 19% of those sequences being non-productive.

The cohort was made up of under 800 healthy bone marrow donors. Cohort members were all nominally healthy when sampled, although unrecorded immune exposures were likely present. The donor tested CMV seropositive, placing the donor among the 250 to 350 seropositive members of the cohort. A peripheral blood sample was collected from each donor, and TCR beta sequencing was performed on peripheral blood mononuclear cells. The Qiagen DNeasy Blood Extraction Kit was used to extract genomic DNA from the blood cell samples. The paper as a whole reports these results and caveats: Because HLA typing was missing for some donors at each locus, association tests included only the typed subset. A further reported finding was that TCR beta sequences accurately predicted the HLA-A and HLA-B alleles for most subjects in the first cohort. Three of the identified cytomegalovirus-associated TCR beta chains were confirmed in vitro to be specific for cytomegalovirus antigens. According to a later analysis, parvovirus B19, influenza, CMV and Epstein-Barr virus appeared linked to several top co-occurrence clusters. According to a later analysis, TCR association rates differed among HLA loci, with DRB1 alleles showing the most associated TCRs and HLA-C alleles showing the fewest. CMV serostatus was the only immune exposure information available for the cohort. This cohort had only TCR beta chains sequenced, and the lack of alpha or paired-chain data limited which features could be detected. According to the authors, the approach could potentially be generalized to other disease states and immunological phenotypes. The classifier was reported to diagnose cytomegalovirus status with high specificity and sensitivity in both the original cohort and the validation cohort. Linkage disequilibrium might explain the correlated functional status among segregating V segments, but an unknown experimental factor could not be ruled out. Some IMGT-functional V segments, including TRBV6-2 and TRBV6-3, could not be distinguished by the 87-base-pair reads and were therefore excluded. The study gave a list of around 170 TCR beta chains associated with cytomegalovirus. Some 15 rarely observed V segments, including chromosome 9 orphons, were excluded from the earlier analysis of about 600 of the donors because counts were too low. A later genetic analysis associated a missense DCLRE1C variant with V-gene and J-gene trimming of TCR beta chains, and an independent cohort replicated the association. Specific HLA alleles were associated with about 17,000 TCR beta sequences at a false discovery rate of 0.05 in a later analysis. Presence/absence analyses assumed roughly uniform sequencing depth across donors, an assumption that may not hold. In a later genetic analysis, fewer N-insertions in productive TCRs were reported among donors in an Asian-associated ancestry cluster than the roughly 670-donor mean. Most CMV-associated TCR beta chains appeared to be HLA-restricted in a later analysis, and the HLA associations seemed to be driven largely by CMV exposure. Broadly in line with IMGT annotations, most TCR beta V segments showed up in productive rearrangements about 87% or about 30% of the time in an earlier analysis of several hundred of the donors. Most TCR sequences were seen in very few donors, while some public TCRs were found in many individuals. A group of highly shared sequence variants was considered likely to be a technical artifact of the sequencing pipeline. When HLA alleles, especially DR and DQ, strongly co-occurred, attributing TCR associations to individual alleles was difficult. Compared with equally common non-associated chains, HLA-associated TCR beta chains in a later analysis were more clonally expanded and had lower generation probabilities.

Sequencing was carried out using PBMCs. This receptor chain uses TRBV5-1 and TRBJ2-3; 8 bases in the middle match TRBD1. The clonotype originates from a man aged 50 or older in good health and CMV-seropositive. The CDR3 protein is CASSFLDRVATDTQYF. The DNA reads as follows: TGCGCCAGCAGCTTCTTGGACAGGGTGGCCACAGATACGCAGTATTTT.